This T cell receptor beta chain was documented in a study of CD8+CD57+ T cells in acquired aplastic anemia. Study details: Isolated CD4+ and CD8+ cells, once sorted, yielded DNA averaging about 3 ug.

At least ten counts were recorded for this clonotype. The antigen is not known. According to the study, genomic DNA was the template for TCR beta VDJ and CDR3 profiling. Via MiXCR, TCRdb re-called the reads, giving one row per CDR3 protein. Of 400,000 to 600,000 distinct CDR3 sequences listed, approximately 33% are singletons. Patients selected for sequencing had displayed CD8+CD57+ cell expansion by flow cytometry. The patients, all of them, had severe acquired aplastic anemia. Per germline, CDR1 SGHTA and CDR2 FQGNSA. Trimming pared 2 bases from V and 9 bases from J, leaving 8 bases between. The CDR3 has 12 residues. Findings of the study overall: Patients and controls were not found to differ significantly in CD8+ Simpson's diversity. Shared by patients and controls, nearly 30 CD8+ CDR3s were abundant in patients.

The gene calls are TRBV7-2 and TRBJ1-5, with a tentative D call TRBD1 (5 bases). The sequenced material came from sorted CD4+, CD8+, or CD8+CD57+ T cells (not recorded which) from PBMCs. The receptor was isolated from a human donor with aplastic anemia. Here the CDR3 reads CASSLLGAPQHF. The CDR3 DNA reads TGTGCCAGCAGCTTACTTGGGGCGCCCCAGCATTTT.